This T cell receptor beta chain was observed in a study of blood T cells in healthy people across ages. This clonotype was detected a few times. The antigen is unknown. Primers used in a second PCR of roughly 7 to 12 cycles were a sample-barcoded 5' primer and a J-beta primer mix. Every sample returned 2.5 million or more CDR3-containing paired-end reads. TCRdb reprocessed the 5' RACE reads with MiXCR, giving one entry per CDR3 protein. The sample has about 1.6 million distinct CDR3 sequences, 30% to 40% seen once. General observations from the study: Samples with more naive T cells showed higher observed beta diversity. Versus aged donors, long-lived donors had higher diversity and more naive CD4+ cells.

Per the germline V gene, CDR1 is SGHVS and CDR2 is FQNEAQ. Trimming shortened V by 0 bases and J by 2 bases, and 10 bases separated the two germline ends. The length of the CDR3 is 15 residues. The TCR originated in a woman in her 30s in good health. The V and J genes are TRBV7-8 and TRBJ2-5; D unclear. The specimen sequenced was blood. The CDR3 DNA is TGTGCCAGCAGCTTAGCGAGTCTGCAGCAAGAGACCCAGTACTTC. Protein product: CASSLASLQQETQYF.